What follows are 11 T cell receptor beta chains derived from one specimen sequenced in a study of cytomegalovirus exposure and HLA in healthy donors (dated by TCRdb to 2016 to 2017). The library relied on the immunoSEQ multiplex PCR assay. A mixture of 60 forward primers for TCR Vbeta segments and 13 reverse primers for TCR Jbeta segments was used in the multiplex PCR. In TCRdb, the immuneACCESS table is reduced to in-frame sequences with V and J assigned. These tables do not hold every clone; where another copy was compared, an unresolved V gene accounts for under half, and the others remain unexplained. Here the sample has 90,000 to 150,000 clones; over 60% occur a single time. Roughly 3.5% of the sample is held by the ten biggest clonotypes. The sample consisted of PBMCs. The receptor source for this set is a woman aged 25-40 years in good health and CMV-seropositive.

The chain couples TRBV7-2 to TRBJ2-3; unclear D gene. V was cut by 5 bases and J by 1 base, with 10 bases left in between. Germline V gene sequence: CDR1 SGHTA, CDR2 FQGNSA. This CDR3 has 14 amino acids. CDR3 region: CASSLGPGTDTQYF. CDR3 nucleotides: TGTGCCAGCAGCCTGGGCCCTGGCACAGATACGCAGTATTTT.

The rearrangement links TRBV4-3 to TRBJ2-1; 8 bases agree with TRBD2. The CDR3 runs 14 residues. Trimming removed 0 bases from V and 15 bases from J; junction bases left unmatched: 10. Germline loops: CDR1 LGHNA, CDR2 YSLEER. CDR3 in amino acids: CASSQEPGGTQLFF. In DNA form, the CDR3 reads TGCGCCAGCAGCCAAGAACCGGGGGGGACCCAGTTGTTCTTC.

This clone was counted a single time. This chain connects TRBV7-2 to TRBJ1-2, with a possible D match to TRBD1 (6 bases). Germline values: CDR1 SGHTA, CDR2 FQGNSA. Trimming shortened V by 1 base and J by 2 bases, and 8 bases separated the two germline ends. CDR3 size: 14 residues. The CDR3 DNA is TGTGCCAGCAGCTTAGAGAGGGGGAACTATGGCTACACCTTC. The encoded protein is CASSLERGNYGYTF.

The rearrangement links TRBV29-1 to TRBJ2-3, with 8 bases fitting TRBD1. This CDR3 contains 14 residues. Germline V gene lookup returns CDR1 SQVTM and CDR2 ANQGSEA. Trimming at V came to 7 bases and at J to 6 bases, leaving 12 bases not matched to a gene. CDR3 in amino acids: CSDRGQGFPDTQYF. The CDR3 coding sequence is TGCAGCGACCGTGGACAGGGCTTTCCTGATACGCAGTATTTT.

The chain employs TRBV29-1 and TRBJ2-4; a possible D gene is TRBD1 (7 bases). Germline CDR1 reads SQVTM; CDR2 reads ANQGSEA. V was pared by 0 bases and J by 6 bases, with 15 bases between. The CDR3 spans 15 residues. CDR3 DNA: TGCAGCGTTGAAGAGTCAGGGGGGATTGGAAACATTCAGTACTTC. Translating gives CSVEESGGIGNIQYF. The variable domain in full, completed from reference TRBV29-1 and TRBJ2-4, reads SAVISQKPSRDICQRGTSLTIQCQVDSQVTMMFWYRQQPGQSLTLIATANQGSEATYESGFVIDKFPISRPNLTFSTLTVSNMSPEDSSIYLCSVEESGGIGNIQYFGAGTRLSVL.

The chain recombines TRBV4-3 with TRBJ1-1; D perhaps matches TRBD1 (5 bases). Germline CDR1 is LGHNA and CDR2 is YSLEER. The CDR3 extends over 17 amino acids. V was pared by 0 bases and J by 0 bases, with 14 bases between. Here the CDR3 reads CASSQDGKGPMNTEAFF. DNA of the CDR3: TGCGCCAGCAGCCAAGATGGAAAGGGGCCCATGAACACTGAAGCTTTCTTT.

The chain employs TRBV5-1 and TRBJ1-4; no clear D gene. The germline V gene encodes CDR1 SGHRS and CDR2 YFSETQ. Trimming shortened V by 7 bases and J by 7 bases, and 17 bases separated the two germline ends. This CDR3 is built from 14 residues. CDR3 sequence reads: CASGLVGPGEKLFF. In nucleotides, the CDR3 is TGCGCCAGCGGACTTGTGGGCCCGGGTGAAAAACTGTTTTTT.

J is TRBJ2-2 and V is TRBV4-1; 8 bases align to TRBD1. Germline trimming cut 2 bases from V and 7 bases from J; bases unmatched to any gene: 12. This CDR3 region has 17 residues. Germline CDR1 MGHRA, CDR2 YSYEKL. The CDR3 spells CASSQIFGQGSFGELFF. The DNA for the CDR3 is TGCGCCAGCAGCCAAATATTCGGACAGGGTAGTTTCGGGGAGCTGTTTTTT.

The gene calls are TRBV5-1 and TRBJ1-3, with 7 bases fitting TRBD1. The CDR3 consists of 16 residues. The ends lost 4 bases at V and 0 bases at J; junction bases unmatched: 7. The germline CDR1 and CDR2 sequences are SGHRS and YFSETQ. The CDR3 protein is CASSPQTGVSGNTIYF. CDR3 nucleotide sequence: TGCGCCAGCAGCCCCCAAACAGGGGTCTCTGGAAACACCATATATTTT.

This sequence joins TRBV29-1 and TRBJ2-5; 15 bases align to TRBD2. V lost 6 bases, J lost 2 bases, and 7 bases stayed unmatched. The CDR3 loop spans 16 amino acids. Germline V lookup: CDR1 SQVTM, CDR2 ANQGSEA. The CDR3 coding sequence is TGCAGCGTCGACGGGACTAGCGGGGGGTTACAAGAGACCCAGTACTTC. Translated, it gives CSVDGTSGGLQETQYF.

In DNA form, the CDR3 reads TGTGCCTGGAGTGTACCCCCCCTAAACAAAAACATTCAGTACTTC. Its protein product is CAWSVPPLNKNIQYF. The chain employs TRBV30 and TRBJ2-4; D not resolved. The CDR3 contains 15 residues. V lost 0 bases and J 3 bases, leaving 12 bases between the germline ends. From germline, CDR1 is GTSNPN and CDR2 SVGIG (reference sequence).